These T cell receptor beta chains were read from a single sample in a study of cytomegalovirus exposure and HLA in healthy donors. The repertoire was sequenced with immunoSEQ multiplex PCR; TCRdb's copy has only in-frame clones and lacks some. The sample lists 110,000 to 150,000 clones; approximately 79% were seen once. The material sequenced was PBMCs. These receptors were taken from a man aged 18 to 29 in good health and CMV-seropositive. The CDR3 runs from the conserved cysteine through the conserved F or W. Each record gives: V gene, J gene, D gene, clone size, CDR3 DNA, CDR3 protein. The D gene is left open where the match is weak. Clone size is stated in some rows and not others, as once, few, many or a class when expanded.

V: TRBV28; J: TRBJ2-7; D: TRBD2; size: .; DNA: TGTGCCAGCAGTTTCCCACCCGGGGGACTAGCGGCATCCTACGAGCAGTACTTC; CDR3: CASSFPPGGLAASYEQYF
V: TRBV7-8; J: TRBJ1-4; D: .; size: .; DNA: TGTGCCAGCAGCGCTGGGACATTACCCTACAGTAATGAAAAACTGTTTTTT; CDR3: CASSAGTLPYSNEKLFF
V: TRBV5-1; J: TRBJ1-1; D: .; size: few; DNA: TGCGCCAGCAGCTTGGGGGACAAACTGAACACTGAAGCTTTCTTT; CDR3: CASSLGDKLNTEAFF
V: TRBV6-1; J: TRBJ1-4; D: .; size: .; DNA: TGTGCCACCCTAATCGCGCTTGGGGCCGAAAAACTGTTTTTT; CDR3: CATLIALGAEKLFF
V: TRBV28; J: TRBJ2-6; D: .; size: .; DNA: TGTGCCAGCAGTTTAAGGGGTAGTGGGGCCAACGTCCTGACTTTC; CDR3: CASSLRGSGANVLTF
V: TRBV19; J: TRBJ2-3; D: TRBD1; size: .; DNA: TGTGCCAGTAGTATGACAGGGACGTATACGCAGTATTTT; CDR3: CASSMTGTYTQYF
V: TRBV6-5; J: TRBJ1-2; D: TRBD1; size: few; DNA: TGTGCCAGCAGTGGACAGGGTCCTGGCTACACCTTC; CDR3: CASSGQGPGYTF
V: TRBV2; J: TRBJ1-4; D: .; size: .; DNA: TGTGCCAGCAGTTTTCAAATACTCCCCACAACTAATGAAAAACTGTTTTTT; CDR3: CASSFQILPTTNEKLFF
V: TRBV7-2; J: TRBJ2-3; D: TRBD2; size: .; DNA: TGTGCCAGCAGCGGGGGGGTGAGCCGTACAGATACGCAGTATTTT; CDR3: CASSGGVSRTDTQYF
V: TRBV2; J: TRBJ2-7; D: .; size: .; DNA: TGTGCCAGCAGGGACAACTACGAGCAGTACTTC; CDR3: CASRDNYEQYF
V: TRBV5-6; J: TRBJ1-4; D: TRBD1; size: .; DNA: TGTGCCAGCAGTTCACTGACAGGGACGGGGTTTAATGAAAAACTGTTTTTT; CDR3: CASSSLTGTGFNEKLFF
V: TRBV6-6; J: TRBJ1-2; D: .; size: .; DNA: TGTGCCAGCAGTTACGCGACGACAGAGAACTATGGCTACACCTTC; CDR3: CASSYATTENYGYTF
V: TRBV18; J: TRBJ1-1; D: TRBD1; size: .; DNA: TGTGCCAGCTCACCGCTTTCAGGGGGCTCGGGGTTAACTGAAGCTTTCTTT; CDR3: CASSPLSGGSGLTEAFF
V: TRBV18; J: TRBJ1-5; D: .; size: .; DNA: TGTGCCAGCTCACCAACAGGGTTCGATCAGCCCCAGCATTTT; CDR3: CASSPTGFDQPQHF
V: TRBV27; J: TRBJ1-1; D: .; size: few; DNA: TGTGCCAGCAGGCCCCGGGGGGGAGTGGGGCGAGCTTTCTTT; CDR3: CASRPRGGVGRAFF
V: TRBV28; J: TRBJ2-7; D: TRBD1; size: .; DNA: TGTGCCAGCAGTTTATTGGACAGGGACTACGAGCAGTACTTC; CDR3: CASSLLDRDYEQYF
V: TRBV7-2; J: TRBJ1-3; D: .; size: .; DNA: TGTGCCAGCAGCGAAACCGGGACAAGTTATCGAAACACCATATATTTT; CDR3: CASSETGTSYRNTIYF
V: TRBV19; J: TRBJ1-1; D: .; size: .; DNA: TGTGCCAGTAGTATATACAGGGCGAACACTGAAGCTTTCTTT; CDR3: CASSIYRANTEAFF
V: TRBV10-3; J: TRBJ2-3; D: .; size: few; DNA: TGTGCCAGCAGGGGGGCCTCTAGCACAGATACGCAGTATTTT; CDR3: CASRGASSTDTQYF
V: TRBV2; J: TRBJ2-5; D: .; size: .; DNA: TGTGCCAGCAGTGACGGTTGGACCCAGTACTTC; CDR3: CASSDGWTQYF
V: TRBV7-9; J: TRBJ1-1; D: TRBD1; size: .; DNA: TGTGCCAGCAGCAAAGGACAGGGGAACACTGAAGCTTTCTTT; CDR3: CASSKGQGNTEAFF
V: TRBV10-3; J: TRBJ2-5; D: TRBD2; size: .; DNA: TGTGCCATCAGTGTGACTAGCGGGGGGAGGTACCAAGAGACCCAGTACTTC; CDR3: CAISVTSGGRYQETQYF
V: TRBV7-2; J: TRBJ2-2; D: .; size: .; DNA: TGTGCCAGCAGCTTAGGACAAACCGGGGAGCTGTTTTTT; CDR3: CASSLGQTGELFF
V: TRBV28; J: TRBJ2-2; D: .; size: .; DNA: TGTGCCAGCACCAATAGAGGCGTAGATCCCGGGGAGCTGTTTTTT; CDR3: CASTNRGVDPGELFF
V: TRBV27; J: TRBJ2-7; D: TRBD1; size: .; DNA: TGTGCCAGCAGCGACAGGGACGAGCAGTACTTC; CDR3: CASSDRDEQYF
V: TRBV6-5; J: TRBJ2-7; D: .; size: .; DNA: TGTGCCAGCAGTTATTCGGCAGGGAACGAGCAGTACTTC; CDR3: CASSYSAGNEQYF
V: TRBV5-1; J: TRBJ2-7; D: TRBD2; size: .; DNA: TGCGCCAGCAGCTTGGATGCTAGCGGGAGTCTTTACGAGCAGTACTTC; CDR3: CASSLDASGSLYEQYF
V: TRBV28; J: TRBJ2-3; D: .; size: once; DNA: TGTGCCAGCAGTCGCGTCACTAGCACAGATACGCAGTATTTT; CDR3: CASSRVTSTDTQYF
V: TRBV7-6; J: TRBJ2-1; D: .; size: .; DNA: TGTGCCAGCAGCTTAGCGCGGGGAGAGGGAGAGCAGTTCTTC; CDR3: CASSLARGEGEQFF